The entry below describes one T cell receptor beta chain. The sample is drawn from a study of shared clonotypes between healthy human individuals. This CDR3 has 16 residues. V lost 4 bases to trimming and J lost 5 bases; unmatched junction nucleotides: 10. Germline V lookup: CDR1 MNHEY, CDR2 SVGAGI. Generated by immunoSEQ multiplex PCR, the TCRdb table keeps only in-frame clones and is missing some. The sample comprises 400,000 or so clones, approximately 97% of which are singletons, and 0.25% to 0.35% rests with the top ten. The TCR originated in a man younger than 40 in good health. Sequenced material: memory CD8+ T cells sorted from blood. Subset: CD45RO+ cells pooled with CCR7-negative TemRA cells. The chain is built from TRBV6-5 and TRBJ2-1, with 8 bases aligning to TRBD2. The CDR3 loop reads CASSSTMGLGNNEQFF. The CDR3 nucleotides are TGTGCCAGCAGTTCGACGATGGGACTAGGAAACAATGAGCAGTTCTTC.